A single sample gave rise to the 3 T cell receptor beta chains below, sequenced in a study of CD8 T cells in Susac syndrome. A quantity of about 0.45 to 1 ug RNA underwent reverse transcription using random hexamers. TCRdb re-called the immunoSEQ multiplex PCR reads through MiXCR, storing one row per CDR3 protein. The table has about 180,000 distinct CDR3 sequences, roughly 92% seen once; the top ten hold 0.12%. Sequencing was done on a sample of CD4+ T cells from PBMCs. The receptors stem from a human donor with Susac syndrome.

This clonotype was picked up one time. The CDR3 DNA follows: TGTGCCAGCAGCCAAATGGATGCGGGTGAAAAACTGTTTTTT. This sequence encodes CASSQMDAGEKLFF. The chain couples TRBV3-1 to TRBJ1-4, with D unresolved. This CDR3 is 14 amino acids long. Trimming stripped 2 bases from V and 7 bases from J, with 11 bases between. Germline lookup yields CDR1 LGHDT and CDR2 YNNKEL (reference sequence).

The J gene is TRBJ2-3, the V gene TRBV20-1, with D perhaps matching TRBD2 (6 bases). This CDR3 has 16 residues. Germline V CDR1 and CDR2: DFQATT, SNEGSKA (reference sequence). With 6 bases removed from V and 0 bases from J, the gap between germline ends came to 19 bases. The CDR3 DNA reads TGCAGTGCCCATGGACTAAGTGACCTTAGCACAGATACGCAGTATTTT. Encoded protein: CSAHGLSDLSTDTQYF.

The chain carries TRBV5-6 and TRBJ2-5; TRBD2 is a possible D gene (5 bases). The CDR3 has 13 amino acids. Germline CDR1 and CDR2: SGHDT and YYEEEE. Deletions cut 4 bases from V and 5 bases from J, with 12 bases between. The CDR3 region has the DNA TGTGCCAGCAGCCGCACGGGGTATGAGACCCAGTACTTC. Its protein product is CASSRTGYETQYF.